This note documents a single T cell receptor (beta chain) sequence. The antigen remains unidentified. This entry comes from a study of cytomegalovirus exposure and HLA in healthy donors. Regarding the study as a whole: Accurate prediction of HLA-A and HLA-B alleles (for most subjects) was reportedly achieved from TCR beta sequences. It was shown in a later analysis that HLA-associated TCR beta chains were more clonally expanded than other, equally common chains. Some public TCRs appeared in many individuals, while most sequences were rare. It was reportedly the case that the classifier diagnosed cytomegalovirus status with high specificity and sensitivity.

From germline, CDR1 is PRHDT and CDR2 FYEKMQ (reference sequence). The V end was cut by 6 bases, the J end by 4 bases, with 12 bases between. This CDR3 comprises 13 residues. Vbeta (60) and Jbeta (13) primers were used in the PCR. Assay: immunoSEQ multiplex PCR; the TCRdb copy retains only in-frame clones and omits some. The sample lists roughly 100,000 clones, 60% to 85% seen once, with about 6% in the top ten. This clonotype was sampled from a male donor in good health and CMV-seronegative. The rearrangement joins TRBV13 to TRBJ1-1; possibly TRBD1 for D (5 bases). Material: PBMCs. DNA for the CDR3: TGTGCCAGCAGTTTACAGGAGGCCACTGAAGCTTTCTTT. It is translated as CASSLQEATEAFF.